The entry that follows covers one T cell receptor beta chain sequence. Sequenced by immunoSEQ multiplex PCR; TCRdb stores in-frame clones only, minus some. Seen here are about 64,000 clones, 91% observed once, and the top ten hold under 13%. This specimen belongs to a study of PD-1 blockade in classical Hodgkin lymphoma. As for time point: cycle 4 day 1 (C4D1), after about 6 weeks of nivolumab. All patients experienced relapse after autologous stem cell transplantation, and brentuximab vedotin exposure was variable. The best responses consisted of complete response, partial response or progressive disease. With 2 bases clipped from V and 2 bases from J, the junction kept 3 bases outside the gene matches. Germline lookup yields CDR1 MGHDK and CDR2 SYGVNS. The CDR3 totals 15 residues.

The sequenced sample was peripheral blood mononuclear cells (PBMCs), obtained before the fourth cycle of nivolumab. The V gene is TRBV25-1, the J gene TRBJ2-5, with 9 bases matching TRBD2. The receptor comes from a human donor with classical Hodgkin lymphoma. DNA for the CDR3: TGTGCCAGCAGTGAAGGCGGGGGGGAACAAGAGACCCAGTACTTC. Translation gives CASSEGGGEQETQYF.